The clone carrying this TCR beta chain was counted a few times. The antigen is unknown. The CDR3 covers 15 residues. V was shortened by 0 bases and J by 0 bases, with 10 bases between the two germline ends. CDR1 and CDR2 (germline): SGHRS, YFSETQ. The data are from a study of tumour-infiltrating T cells in Burkitt lymphoma. Study as a whole: The Burkitt lymphoma cohort spanned all epidemiological subtypes. Repertoire clonality predicted overall and progression-free survival. Study-wide findings and caveats: Many Burkitt lymphoma patients shared several public clonotypes.

Sequencing was performed with immunoSEQ multiplex PCR; in TCRdb, only in-frame clones are kept and a portion is missing. The sample includes around 48,000 clones, 30% to 40% seen only once; the top ten take 2.9%. Material: tumor tissue. The source is a human donor with Burkitt lymphoma. J is TRBJ2-7 and V is TRBV5-1; D is perhaps TRBD1 (6 bases). CDR3 amino acids: CASSLGVGASYEQYF. The CDR3 nucleotides are TGCGCCAGCAGCTTGGGGGTGGGGGCCTCCTACGAGCAGTACTTC.